One sample yielded the 10 T cell receptor beta chains listed below, sequenced in a study of long-term antiretroviral therapy in people with HIV. The authors ran the immunoSEQ assay, v3.0, at survey level. TCRdb's table, derived via immunoSEQ multiplex PCR, lists solely in-frame clones and lacks some. This sample has some 22,000 clones, with about 86% found just once. This material consisted of unsorted PBMCs, taken 1.3 years after starting antiretroviral therapy. These receptors originate from a man aged 55 to 70 with HIV.

The rearrangement links TRBV4-3 to TRBJ1-6; D unclear. The CDR3 spans 16 residues. V was trimmed by 4 bases and J by 10 bases, leaving 20 bases between them. The germline gives CDR1 LGHNA, CDR2 YSLEER. This CDR3 is CASSLDLGRGGSPLHF. In DNA form, the CDR3 reads TGCGCCAGCAGCCTCGACTTAGGGAGAGGAGGATCACCCCTCCACTTT.

Only one count was recorded for this clone. The rearrangement joins TRBV27 to TRBJ2-5; perhaps TRBD2 as D (5 bases). This CDR3 contains 15 residues. Germline CDR1 is MNHEY and CDR2 is SMNVEV (reference sequence). V lost 2 bases to trimming and J lost 5 bases, with 15 bases between them. The CDR3 reads CASSLIGASGETQYF. The CDR3 DNA reads as TGTGCCAGCAGTTTAATAGGTGCTTCGGGGGAGACCCAGTACTTC.

This sequence joins TRBV9 and TRBJ2-1, with 10 bases fitting TRBD2. J lost 7 bases, V lost 0 bases, and 4 bases had no gene match. This CDR3 has 15 amino acids. Germline CDR1 is SGDLS and CDR2 is YYNGEE. CDR3 sequence: CASSVASGSWNEQFF. For the CDR3, the DNA is TGTGCCAGCAGCGTAGCTAGCGGGAGTTGGAATGAGCAGTTCTTC.

This chain uses TRBV19 with TRBJ1-5, with 10 bases that match TRBD1. The CDR3 has 16 amino acids. Germline-derived CDR1 and CDR2 are LNHDA and SQIVND (reference sequence). Unmatched junction bases numbered 10, after V lost 7 bases and J lost 4 bases. CDR3 region: CASIGNWDRGNQPQHF. DNA of the CDR3: TGTGCCAGTATTGGGAATTGGGACAGGGGAAATCAGCCCCAGCATTTT. Full variable domain (remainder filled in from reference TRBV19 and TRBJ1-5): DGGITQSPKYLFRKEGQNVTLSCEQNLNHDAMYWYRQDPGQGLRLIYYSQIVNDFQKGDIAEGYSVSREKKESFPLTVTSAQKNPTAFYLCASIGNWDRGNQPQHFGDGTRLSIL.

The chain recombines TRBV4-1 with TRBJ1-2; 9 bases fit TRBD1. The CDR3 runs to 15 residues. J was trimmed by 0 bases and V by 5 bases; bases with no gene match: 4. CDR1 is MGHRA and CDR2 is YSYEKL in the germline V gene. The CDR3 DNA is TGCGCCAGCAGCTTCCGGACAGGGGCTAACTATGGCTACACCTTC. Encoded protein: CASSFRTGANYGYTF.

The V call is TRBV25-1, the J call TRBJ1-1; D gene uncertain. The germline gives CDR1 MGHDK, CDR2 SYGVNS. The CDR3 loop spans 15 amino acids. V lost 1 base, J lost 2 bases, and 11 bases lay in between. CDR3 sequence: CASSESAYSNTEAFF. DNA of the CDR3: TGTGCCAGCAGTGAATCGGCGTACAGTAACACTGAAGCTTTCTTT.

This sequence joins TRBV25-1 and TRBJ2-1; D is ambiguous. Trimming took off 5 bases at V and 2 bases at J, with 7 bases between the two ends. This CDR3 is built from 13 residues. The V gene's germline CDR1 is MGHDK and CDR2 SYGVNS. The CDR3, as DNA: TGTGCCAGCAGTTGGCAGACCTACAATGAGCAGTTCTTC. As protein: CASSWQTYNEQFF.

The chain employs TRBV19 and TRBJ2-3, with a possible D match to TRBD1 (6 bases). The germline CDR1 and CDR2 sequences are LNHDA and SQIVND (reference sequence). Trimming shortened V by 5 bases and J by 4 bases, and 19 bases separated the two germline ends. The CDR3 runs to 16 residues. The CDR3 reads CASSRGPVAGADTQYF. The CDR3 region has the DNA TGTGCCAGTAGTCGTGGGCCCGTGGCAGGGGCAGATACGCAGTATTTT.

The chain links TRBV5-4 to TRBJ2-3, with a possible D match to TRBD2 (6 bases). The V end was cut by 3 bases, the J end by 3 bases, with 8 bases between. Germline V CDR1 and CDR2: SGHNT, YYREEE (reference sequence). CDR3 length: 13 residues. The CDR3 bases are TGTGCCAGCAGCTCCGCGGGGACAGATACGCAGTATTTT. Its protein is CASSSAGTDTQYF.

In its sample, this clone was seen a few times. Other DNA sequences in this sample translate to the same CDR3. The rearrangement links TRBV30 to TRBJ1-5; D gene ambiguous. This CDR3 region has 13 residues. Trimming took off 0 bases at V and 4 bases at J, with 7 bases between the two ends. CDR1 is GTSNPN, CDR2 SVGIG, per germline (reference sequence). DNA of the CDR3: TGTGCCTGGAGTGTTGGAGGGAATCAGCCCCAGCATTTT. Protein sequence: CAWSVGGNQPQHF.